These 16 T cell receptor beta chains originate from one sample sequenced in a study of blood T cell repertoires in COVID-19. Profiling relied on immunoSEQ multiplex PCR, and the TCRdb table lists in-frame clones only, not all of them. The table has roughly 43,000 clones, roughly four fifths seen once; the top ten hold around 22%. Source material: peripheral blood. The receptors here all came from a woman aged 55-70 years with acute or convalescent COVID-19.

This clone was counted once. The rearrangement uses TRBV25-1 and TRBJ2-7, with a tentative D call TRBD1 (5 bases). The CDR3 has 17 residues. Trimming stripped 5 bases from V and 0 bases from J, with 20 bases between. Per germline, CDR1 MGHDK and CDR2 SYGVNS. The CDR3 loop reads CASSKQGWQGRSYEQYF. CDR3 nucleotides: TGTGCCAGCAGTAAACAAGGGTGGCAGGGTCGCTCCTACGAGCAGTACTTC.

This clone was seen a few times. The chain employs TRBV6-5 and TRBJ1-2; 10 bases line up with TRBD1. Unmatched junction bases numbered 8, after V lost 2 bases and J lost 8 bases. This CDR3 spans 15 amino acids. CDR1 and CDR2 (germline): MNHEY, SVGAGI. The CDR3 is CASSYGQGVVGGYTF. Written as DNA, the CDR3 is TGTGCCAGCAGTTACGGACAGGGGGTGGTAGGCGGCTACACCTTC.

The CDR3 protein is CASSPTGGSSPLHF. The CDR3 DNA sequence: TGTGCCAGCTCTCCGACAGGGGGCAGTTCACCCCTCCACTTT. This chain links TRBV18 with TRBJ1-6; 10 positions agree with TRBD1. Per the germline V gene, CDR1 is KGHSH and CDR2 is LQKENI. This CDR3 region has 14 residues. Losses at the gene ends were 6 bases for V and 9 bases for J; bases not matched to a gene: 5.

The count of this clone is one. This chain links TRBV11-1 with TRBJ1-2; tentatively, D is TRBD1 (5 bases). The V end lost 8 bases, the J end lost 4 bases, and 11 bases lay between the germline ends. Germline lookup yields CDR1 SGHAT and CDR2 FQDESV (reference sequence). The CDR3 extends over 12 amino acids. CDR3 bases: TGTGCCAGCGGGACTATCGGCTATGGCTACACCTTC. As protein: CASGTIGYGYTF. The full variable domain, in which reference TRBV11-1 and TRBJ1-2 provide the parts outside the CDR3, is EAEVAQSPRYKITEKSQAVAFWCDPISGHATLYWYRQILGQGPELLVQFQDESVVDDSQLPKDRFSAERLKGVDSTLKIQPAELGDSAMYLCASGTIGYGYTFGSGTRLTVV.

V and J are TRBV7-9 and TRBJ1-4; no clear D. Between the trimmed V and J ends, which lost 0 bases and 8 bases, there was a span of 13 bases. The CDR3 has 15 residues. Looked up from germline, CDR1 is SEHNR and CDR2 is FQNEAQ (reference sequence). CDR3 residues: CASSLAEGGQEKLFF. The CDR3 nucleotides are TGTGCCAGCAGCTTAGCGGAGGGCGGGCAGGAAAAACTGTTTTTT.

The gene calls are TRBV24-1 and TRBJ2-1, with 11 nucleotides matching TRBD2. Germline V gene data show CDR1 as KGHDR and CDR2 as SFDVKD. The CDR3 is 16 amino acids. The trim removed 1 base at V and 7 bases at J, leaving 5 bases unmatched. CDR3 in amino acids: CATSDLRLAGGNEQFF. The CDR3 DNA reads as TGTGCCACCAGTGATTTAAGGCTAGCGGGGGGTAATGAGCAGTTCTTC.

The rearrangement joins TRBV6-5 to TRBJ1-4; the D is unclear. Per germline, CDR1 MNHEY and CDR2 SVGAGI. The V and J ends lost 10 bases and 9 bases respectively, with 15 bases between them. This CDR3 is 12 amino acids long. The CDR3 coding sequence is TGTGCCACGGGTGAGCGGACCCAAAAACTGTTTTTT. Its translation is CATGERTQKLFF.

The rearrangement uses TRBV19 and TRBJ1-5, with D maybe TRBD1 (6 bases). Germline CDR1 and CDR2: LNHDA and SQIVND (reference sequence). The germline V and J ends were trimmed by 5 bases and 4 bases, with 15 bases remaining between them. This CDR3 is 15 amino acids long. CDR3 DNA: TGTGCCAGTAGTTACGGGACATGGACTAATCAGCCCCAGCATTTT. This codes for CASSYGTWTNQPQHF.

V usage is TRBV10-3 and J usage is TRBJ1-2; D unclear. Deletions cut 0 bases from V and 3 bases from J, with 8 bases between. This CDR3 contains 14 residues. Per the germline V gene, CDR1 is ENHRY and CDR2 is SYGVKD. This CDR3 reads CAISESGGDYGYTF. CDR3 nucleotide sequence: TGTGCCATCAGTGAGTCTGGCGGGGACTATGGCTACACCTTC.

This chain connects TRBV7-9 to TRBJ1-1; D gene ambiguous. Per germline, CDR1 SEHNR and CDR2 FQNEAQ (reference sequence). The CDR3 is 15 residues long. Deletions cut 1 base from V and 2 bases from J, with 11 bases between. The CDR3 loop reads CASSLEKGVNTEAFF. DNA for the CDR3: TGTGCCAGCAGCTTAGAAAAAGGAGTTAACACTGAAGCTTTCTTT.

This chain uses TRBV20-1 with TRBJ2-1; TRBD2 might be the D (7 bases). The CDR3 is 15 amino acids. V shed 3 bases and J shed 6 bases, with 18 bases lying between them. Germline V gives CDR1 DFQATT, CDR2 SNEGSKA (reference sequence). The DNA for the CDR3 is TGCAGTGCTAGTGAGGGGGGGAGGAAGGGCAATGAGCAGTTCTTC. As protein: CSASEGGRKGNEQFF.

DNA of the CDR3: TGTGCCAGCAGGTCACTTCCGAACACCGGGGAGCTGTTTTTT. This gives the protein CASRSLPNTGELFF. The rearrangement links TRBV6-6 to TRBJ2-2; no firm D call. The V end was cut by 6 bases, the J end by 0 bases, with 8 bases between. This CDR3 spans 14 amino acids. The germline CDR1 and CDR2 sequences are MNHNY and SVGAGI (reference sequence).

The CDR3 region is CASSLGRAGNTIYF. In nucleotides, the CDR3 is TGTGCCAGCAGTTTAGGCAGGGCTGGAAACACCATATATTTT. This rearrangement joins TRBV27 to TRBJ1-3; TRBD1 might be the D (5 bases). This CDR3 comprises 14 residues. CDR1 and CDR2 from the germline V gene are MNHEY and SMNVEV (reference sequence). Trimming shortened V by 2 bases and J by 2 bases, and 7 bases separated the two germline ends.

V and J are TRBV5-1 and TRBJ2-7, with TRBD1 matching over 8 bases. V lost 4 bases and J lost 7; bases outside the gene matches: 16. Germline V gives CDR1 SGHRS, CDR2 YFSETQ. The CDR3 spans 16 residues. The CDR3 loop is CASSLIRTGNVGEQYF. DNA for the CDR3: TGCGCCAGCAGCCTAATCCGGACAGGGAATGTCGGAGAGCAGTACTTC.

The V gene is TRBV15, the J gene TRBJ2-1; D ambiguous. This CDR3 spans 12 amino acids. V gave up 5 bases and J gave up 3 bases, with 5 bases separating them. Germline V lookup: CDR1 LNHNV, CDR2 YYDKDF (reference sequence). The CDR3 is CATSVGYNEQFF. CDR3 DNA sequence: TGTGCCACCAGCGTCGGCTACAATGAGCAGTTCTTC.

This clone was counted a few times. This chain connects TRBV7-8 to TRBJ2-7; the D gene is possibly TRBD2 (5 bases). The CDR3 covers 12 residues. Germline V gene lookup returns CDR1 SGHVS and CDR2 FQNEAQ. V gave up 4 bases and J gave up 6 bases, with 10 bases separating them. The CDR3 DNA is TGTGCCAGCAGCTCCCTTCGGGGCGAGCAGTACTTC. It is translated as CASSSLRGEQYF.